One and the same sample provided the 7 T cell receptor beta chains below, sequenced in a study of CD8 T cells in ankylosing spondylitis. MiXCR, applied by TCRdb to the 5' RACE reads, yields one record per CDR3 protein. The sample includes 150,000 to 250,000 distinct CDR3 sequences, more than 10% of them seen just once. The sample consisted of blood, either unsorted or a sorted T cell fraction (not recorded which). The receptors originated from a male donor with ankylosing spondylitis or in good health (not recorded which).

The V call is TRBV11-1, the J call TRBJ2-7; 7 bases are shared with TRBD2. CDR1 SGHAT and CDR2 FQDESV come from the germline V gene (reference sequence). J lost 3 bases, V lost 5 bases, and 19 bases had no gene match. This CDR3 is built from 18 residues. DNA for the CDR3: TGTGCCAGCAGCCTCGGGCCTCGGACTAGTAAGTTGCGCTACGAGCAGTACTTC. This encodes CASSLGPRTSKLRYEQYF.

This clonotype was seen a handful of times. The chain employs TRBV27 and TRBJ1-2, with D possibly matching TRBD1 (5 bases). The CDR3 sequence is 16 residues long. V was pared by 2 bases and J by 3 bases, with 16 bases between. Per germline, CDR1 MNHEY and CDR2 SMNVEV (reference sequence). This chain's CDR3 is CASSLIGGGRDYGYTF. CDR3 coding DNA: TGTGCCAGCAGTTTAATTGGCGGAGGCAGGGACTATGGCTACACCTTC.

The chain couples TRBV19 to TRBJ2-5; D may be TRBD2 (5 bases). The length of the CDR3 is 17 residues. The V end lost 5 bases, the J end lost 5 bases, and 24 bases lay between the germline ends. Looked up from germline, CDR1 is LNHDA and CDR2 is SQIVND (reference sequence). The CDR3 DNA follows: TGTGCCAGTAGTCCCACTGGGTCGGACTCCCGAGGCGAGACCCAGTACTTC. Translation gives CASSPTGSDSRGETQYF. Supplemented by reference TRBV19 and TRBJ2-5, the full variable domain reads DGGITQSPKYLFRKEGQNVTLSCEQNLNHDAMYWYRQDPGQGLRLIYYSQIVNDFQKGDIAEGYSVSREKKESFPLTVTSAQKNPTAFYLCASSPTGSDSRGETQYFGPGTRLLVL.

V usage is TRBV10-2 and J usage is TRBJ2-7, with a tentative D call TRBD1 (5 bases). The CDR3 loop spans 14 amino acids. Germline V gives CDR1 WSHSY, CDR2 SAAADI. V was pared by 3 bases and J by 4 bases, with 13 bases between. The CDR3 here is CASSEGQGRYEQYF. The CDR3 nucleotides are TGCGCCAGCAGTGAAGGGCAGGGTCGGTACGAGCAGTACTTC.

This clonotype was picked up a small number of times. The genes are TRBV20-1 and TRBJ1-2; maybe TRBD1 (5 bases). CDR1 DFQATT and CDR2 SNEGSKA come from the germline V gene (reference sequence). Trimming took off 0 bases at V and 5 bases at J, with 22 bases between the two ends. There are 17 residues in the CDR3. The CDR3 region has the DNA TGCAGTGCTAGAGATTACGAGCTCGGGGCACAGCGTTATGGCTACACCTTC. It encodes CSARDYELGAQRYGYTF.

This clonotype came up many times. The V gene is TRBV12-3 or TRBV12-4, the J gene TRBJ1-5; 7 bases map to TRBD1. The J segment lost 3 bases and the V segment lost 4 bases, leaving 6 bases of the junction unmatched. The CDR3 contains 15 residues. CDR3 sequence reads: CASSSDRAPNQPQHF. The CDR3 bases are TGTGCCAGCAGTTCCGACAGGGCCCCCAATCAGCCCCAGCATTTT.

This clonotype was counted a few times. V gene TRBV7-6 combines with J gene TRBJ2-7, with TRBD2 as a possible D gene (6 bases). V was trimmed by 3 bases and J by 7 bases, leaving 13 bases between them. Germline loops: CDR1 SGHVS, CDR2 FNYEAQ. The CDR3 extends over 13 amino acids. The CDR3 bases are TGTGCCAGCAGCTTCCGGGAGAGGGAAGAGCAGTACTTC. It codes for CASSFREREEQYF.